Listed below are T cell receptor beta chains from one sample, sequenced in a study of CD8+CD57+ T cells in acquired aplastic anemia. TCRdb reprocessed the reads with MiXCR, giving one entry per CDR3 protein. Of about 20,000 distinct CDR3 sequences listed, about two fifths are singletons. Sequenced sample: CD8+CD57+ T cells sorted from PBMCs. The origin of the receptors is a human donor with aplastic anemia. CDR3s include the opening cysteine and the closing phenylalanine or tryptophan. A D gene is named only where the DNA matches it firmly. Expanded clones get a size class; other rows say once, few or many, or leave the size out.

J gene	clone size	CDR3 length	D gene	V gene	CDR3 DNA	CDR3 protein
TRBJ1-2	-	15	-	TRBV7-9	TGTGCCAGCAGCTTAGGGCAGGGCCAGGCCTATGGCTACACCTTC	CASSLGQGQAYGYTF
TRBJ2-7	few	14	-	TRBV15	TGTGCCACCAGCACCCGGGACGGACCCTACGAGCAGTACTTC	CATSTRDGPYEQYF
TRBJ2-7	-	14	-	TRBV9	TGTGCCAGCAGCGCAGGGGGGACAGCACACGAGCAGTACTTC	CASSAGGTAHEQYF
TRBJ2-1	few	15	-	TRBV20-1	TGCAGTGCTAGAGGATTGGCGGCGTCCTACAATGAGCAGTTCTTC	CSARGLAASYNEQFF
TRBJ2-7	once	16	TRBD2	TRBV4-1	TGCGCCAGCAGCCAAGGTTCATCTAGCGGGAGGTACGAGCAGTACTTC	CASSQGSSSGRYEQYF
TRBJ2-3	once	14	-	TRBV28	TGTGCCACCTCAGGGTCGCTTGGGTGGGATACGCAGTATTTT	CATSGSLGWDTQYF
TRBJ2-3	many	12	-	TRBV7-2	TGTGCCAGCAGCTTAGCGGCAGATACGCAGTATTTT	CASSLAADTQYF
TRBJ2-7	many	12	-	TRBV10-3	TGTGCCACCGGCGGAGGGACGTACGAGCAGTACTTC	CATGGGTYEQYF
TRBJ1-2	-	14	-	TRBV5-1	TGCGCCAGCAGCGTACGGGACAAGAACTATGGCTACACCTTC	CASSVRDKNYGYTF
TRBJ2-3	many	14	-	TRBV20-1	TGCAGTGCTAGTAACAGGGTAGGGGCAGATACGCAGTATTTT	CSASNRVGADTQYF
TRBJ2-7	once	15	TRBD1	TRBV9	TGTGCCAGCAGCCCCCGGGACAGGGGTTCCTACGAGCAGTACTTC	CASSPRDRGSYEQYF
TRBJ2-5	-	13	-	TRBV12-3/TRBV12-4	TGTGCCAGCAGCCCCGTAATTTCAGAGACCCAGTACTTC	CASSPVISETQYF
TRBJ2-3	-	13	-	TRBV7-2	TGTGCCAGCAGCTGGAGTAGCACAGATACGCAGTATTTT	CASSWSSTDTQYF
TRBJ2-3	few	16	-	TRBV10-3	TGTGCCATCAGTGACTCAGGGACGCGGGGCACAGATACGCAGTATTTT	CAISDSGTRGTDTQYF
TRBJ2-5	-	15	-	TRBV19	TGTGCCAGTAGTCCACGGGGAAGCCCGCAAGAGACCCAGTACTTC	CASSPRGSPQETQYF
TRBJ1-5	-	15	-	TRBV6-1	TGTGCCAGCAGTGACGGGGGCCGACCGAATCAGCCCCAGCATTTT	CASSDGGRPNQPQHF
TRBJ2-7	few	15	-	TRBV7-2	TGTGCCAGCAGCCGAAGGAGGGAGACGTCCTACGAGCAGTACTTC	CASSRRRETSYEQYF
TRBJ2-1	-	16	TRBD2	TRBV2	TGTGCCAGCAGTGAAGTCGGACTAGCGGGGGGGCATGAGCAGTTCTTC	CASSEVGLAGGHEQFF
TRBJ1-2	-	15	-	TRBV25-1	TGTGCCAGCAGTGATCTTAGCTTCGGGGGCTATGGCTACACCTTC	CASSDLSFGGYGYTF
TRBJ1-2	few	13	-	TRBV7-9	TGTGCCAGCAGCTCGGACAGTAACTATGGCTACACCTTC	CASSSDSNYGYTF
TRBJ1-4	-	14	TRBD1	TRBV20-1	TGCAGTGCTAGAGTGGTAGGGGGCGGTGAAAAACTGTTTTTT	CSARVVGGGEKLFF
TRBJ2-5	-	16	-	TRBV10-3	TGTGCCGTCAGTGAGCGACAGGACAGCCGGGGGGAGACCCAGTACTTC	CAVSERQDSRGETQYF
TRBJ2-7	many	13	-	TRBV6-5	TGTGCCAGCAGTTATTCGAATTTGCTCGAGCAGTACTTC	CASSYSNLLEQYF
TRBJ1-6	-	14	-	TRBV25-1	TGTGCCAGCAGTGATGGCATCCGAGGATCACCCCTCCACTTT	CASSDGIRGSPLHF
TRBJ2-3	many	13	-	TRBV20-1	TGCAGTGCCGGGAGGGGGCAGTCAGATACGCAGTATTTT	CSAGRGQSDTQYF
TRBJ1-6	-	13	-	TRBV19	TGTGCCAGTAGTCAGGGGAGACATTCACCCCTCCACTTT	CASSQGRHSPLHF
TRBJ2-7	-	16	TRBD2	TRBV6-4	TGTGCCAGCAGTGACTCGGCTAGCGGGTCTTCCTACGAGCAGTACTTC	CASSDSASGSSYEQYF
TRBJ2-3	few	15	-	TRBV7-2	TGTGCCAGCAGCCAAATATCCCCAGGGGTAGATACGCAGTATTTT	CASSQISPGVDTQYF
TRBJ2-7	many	11	-	TRBV20-1	TGCAGTGCTAGTGACCCGGGGGAGCAGTACTTC	CSASDPGEQYF
TRBJ2-7	few	15	TRBD2	TRBV4-1	TGCGCCAGCAGCCCGGGACTAGCGGTTCGCTACGAGCAGTACTTC	CASSPGLAVRYEQYF
TRBJ1-3	few	15	-	TRBV7-9	TGTGCCAGCAGCCCGGACGGGAGAAATGGAAACACCATATATTTT	CASSPDGRNGNTIYF
TRBJ1-2	-	11	-	TRBV4-2	TGTGCCAGCAGCCCGGGGTGGGGCTACACCTTC	CASSPGWGYTF
TRBJ2-5	few	15	-	TRBV5-8	TGTGCCAGCAGCTTGGGCTTTCAACTAGGGGAGACCCAGTACTTC	CASSLGFQLGETQYF